The 18 T cell receptor beta chains listed next were all sequenced from one sample in a study of blood T cell repertoires in COVID-19. Some clones are missing from TCRdb's copy, which holds only in-frame ones; the method was immunoSEQ multiplex PCR. The data show a few hundred thousand clones, with roughly 90% seen just once and around 12% held by the top ten. Sequences were obtained from peripheral blood. These receptors all stem from a woman between 55 and 75 years old with acute or convalescent COVID-19.

The J gene is TRBJ2-3, the V gene TRBV9; D remains unclear. This CDR3 has 15 amino acids. V was shortened by 0 bases and J by 2 bases, with 10 bases between the two germline ends. The germline V gene has CDR1 SGDLS and CDR2 YYNGEE. CDR3 in DNA: TGTGCCAGCAGCGTAGTAGGCAGGTTCACAGATACGCAGTATTTT. Translation gives CASSVVGRFTDTQYF. The entire variable domain, with the rest obtained from reference TRBV9 and TRBJ2-3, is as follows: DSGVTQTPKHLITATGQRVTLRCSPRSGDLSVYWYQQSLDQGLQFLIQYYNGEERAKGNILERFSAQQFPDLHSELNLSSLELGDSALYFCASSVVGRFTDTQYFGPGTRLTVL.

The rearrangement links TRBV7-8 to TRBJ2-3; TRBD2 agrees at 8 bases. Germline V CDR1 and CDR2: SGHVS, FQNEAQ. V gave up 4 bases and J gave up 4 bases; unmatched junction bases: 10. This CDR3 spans 16 amino acids. CDR3 bases: TGTGCCAGCAGCTCCCAGACCAGAGCGGGAGCAGATACGCAGTATTTT. This sequence encodes CASSSQTRAGADTQYF.

This clone occurred once. This CDR3 is also generated by other DNA sequences in the sample. This chain links TRBV4-3 with TRBJ2-7; D is ambiguous. The V gene's germline CDR1 is LGHNA and CDR2 YSLEER. The CDR3 sequence is 12 residues long. V lost 0 bases, J lost 4 bases, and 4 bases lay in between. CDR3 residues: CASSQDRYEQYF. The CDR3 DNA reads TGCGCCAGCAGCCAAGATCGTTACGAGCAGTACTTC.

The gene calls are TRBV7-3 and TRBJ2-5, with a possible D match to TRBD1 (8 bases). The CDR3 consists of 14 residues. Germline lookup yields CDR1 SGHTA and CDR2 FQGTGA. Trimming left V 5 bases short and J 5 bases short, with 15 bases between. The CDR3 DNA follows: TGTGCCAGCAGCCCTGGACAGGGAGGGGAGACCCAGTACTTC. Amino acid sequence: CASSPGQGGETQYF.

Concerning this clone itself: The sample carries other DNA sequences with the same CDR3. V gene TRBV20-1 combines with J gene TRBJ1-1; D is unresolved. Germline CDR1 and CDR2: DFQATT and SNEGSKA (reference sequence). This CDR3 has 11 residues. Trimming stripped 5 bases from V and 1 base from J, with 5 bases between. This chain's CDR3 is CSASGNTEAFF. DNA of the CDR3: TGCAGTGCTTCGGGGAACACTGAAGCTTTCTTT.

The chain combines TRBV28 with TRBJ1-5; 10 nucleotides align to TRBD1. This CDR3 is 20 amino acids long. Germline V lookup: CDR1 MDHEN, CDR2 SYDVKM. After removal of 3 bases from V and 2 bases from J, the junction contained 16 bases not matched to a gene. Here the CDR3 reads CASSLIGTGAFRMGNQPQHF. The DNA of the CDR3 is TGTGCCAGCAGTTTGATTGGGACAGGGGCCTTCCGAATGGGCAATCAGCCCCAGCATTTT. Full variable domain (outside the CDR3, taken from reference TRBV28 and TRBJ1-5): DVKVTQSSRYLVKRTGEKVFLECVQDMDHENMFWYRQDPGLGLRLIYFSYDVKMKEKGDIPEGYSVSREKKERFSLILESASTNQTSMYLCASSLIGTGAFRMGNQPQHFGDGTRLSIL.

V and J are TRBV2 and TRBJ1-3, with D unclear. Trimming took off 1 base at V and 0 bases at J, with 7 bases between the two ends. Germline V gives CDR1 SNHLY, CDR2 FYNNEI. The CDR3 contains 15 residues. The CDR3 region is CASSEVGGSGNTIYF. The CDR3, as DNA: TGTGCCAGCAGTGAAGTCGGCGGCTCTGGAAACACCATATATTTT.

This sequence joins TRBV3-1 (or the pseudogene TRBV3-2) and TRBJ2-7; D is unresolved. In germline, CDR1 is LGHDT, CDR2 YNNKEL (reference sequence). The ends were cut back, 4 bases at V and 0 bases at J, with 16 bases in the middle. The CDR3 contains 16 residues. CDR3 sequence: CASSPSDGLASYEQYF. The CDR3 DNA follows: TGTGCCAGCAGCCCCTCGGATGGGCTGGCCTCCTACGAGCAGTACTTC.

J is TRBJ2-7 and V is TRBV7-2; D uncertain. This CDR3 contains 13 residues. Germline V gives CDR1 SGHTA, CDR2 FQGNSA. V was cut by 7 bases and J by 0 bases, with 10 bases left in between. CDR3 in amino acids: CASTPAASYEQYF. CDR3 DNA: TGTGCCAGCACCCCGGCGGCCTCCTACGAGCAGTACTTC.

The chain is built from TRBV19 and TRBJ1-6; tentatively, D is TRBD1 (6 bases). Trimming cost V 6 bases and J 7 bases, with 22 bases left between them. The CDR3 is made up of 17 amino acids. From germline, CDR1 is LNHDA and CDR2 SQIVND (reference sequence). The CDR3 is CASRSTDTGIRNSPLHF. For the CDR3, the DNA is TGTGCCAGTAGGAGTACCGACACAGGGATAAGGAATTCACCCCTCCACTTT.

This clone has just one count. The chain couples TRBV2 to TRBJ1-6, with 8 bases that match TRBD1. With 6 bases clipped from V and 5 bases from J, the junction kept 3 bases outside the gene matches. Looked up from germline, CDR1 is SNHLY and CDR2 is FYNNEI. This CDR3 region has 14 residues. The CDR3: CASRMDRDNSPLHF. The CDR3 bases are TGTGCCAGCAGAATGGACAGGGATAATTCACCCCTCCACTTT.

This chain joins TRBV6-5 and TRBJ1-2; 7 bases align to TRBD1. The CDR3 is 13 amino acids. V lost 5 bases and J lost 3; bases outside the gene matches: 3. Germline V gene data show CDR1 as MNHEY and CDR2 as SVGAGI. CDR3 coding DNA: TGTGCCAGCAGTCAGACAGGGTACTATGGCTACACCTTC. Amino acid sequence: CASSQTGYYGYTF.

In this sample, this clone turned up once. V is TRBV27 and J is TRBJ2-1; 10 bases map to TRBD2. This CDR3 is 12 amino acids long. Germline V CDR1 and CDR2: MNHEY, SMNVEV (reference sequence). Trimming took 6 bases from V and 9 from J; bases not matched to a gene: 2. The CDR3 is CASRSGRAEQFF. In DNA, the CDR3 is TGTGCCAGCAGAAGCGGGAGGGCTGAGCAGTTCTTC.

The rearrangement uses TRBV6-2 or TRBV6-3 and TRBJ1-6; 11 bases align to TRBD1. The V and J ends lost 1 base and 5 bases, in that order; junction bases with no gene match: 4. The CDR3 is 17 amino acids. Germline CDR1 reads MNHEY; CDR2 reads SVGEGT. The CDR3 sequence is CASSYFGQGANNSPLHF. CDR3 nucleotides: TGTGCCAGCAGTTACTTCGGACAGGGGGCGAATAATTCACCCCTCCACTTT.

This sequence joins TRBV5-4 and TRBJ1-1; no definite D call. Germline V gives CDR1 SGHNT, CDR2 YYREEE (reference sequence). The CDR3 covers 12 residues. V shed 4 bases and J shed 3 bases, with 7 bases lying between them. This CDR3 reads CASSGQDTEAFF. DNA for the CDR3: TGTGCCAGCAGCGGGCAGGACACTGAAGCTTTCTTT.

The chain links TRBV15 to TRBJ2-7; 9 nucleotides line up with TRBD2. The germline CDR1 and CDR2 sequences are LNHNV and YYDKDF (reference sequence). The CDR3 has 21 amino acids. V was pared by 2 bases and J by 3 bases, with 23 bases of the junction left unmatched. The DNA for the CDR3 is TGTGCCACCAGCAGACACAGGTTACCGGGACTAGCTCAAGGGACCTTCTACGAGCAGTACTTC. It codes for CATSRHRLPGLAQGTFYEQYF.

This clone was detected only once. The chain carries TRBV6-5 and TRBJ2-3, with D possibly matching TRBD2 (6 bases). The CDR3 runs 14 residues. Per germline, CDR1 MNHEY and CDR2 SVGAGI. The V gene lost 6 bases and the J gene lost 6 bases, with 16 bases spanning the gap. This CDR3 reads CASSSFLARDTQYF. DNA of the CDR3: TGTGCCAGCAGCTCCTTCCTAGCGAGGGATACGCAGTATTTT.

The chain joins TRBV2 to TRBJ2-3; D may be TRBD1 (6 bases). The CDR3 has 13 amino acids. Germline loops: CDR1 SNHLY, CDR2 FYNNEI. V lost 5 bases and J lost 3, with 9 bases in between. CDR3 nucleotides: TGTGCCAGCAGTTGGGGGCATACAGATACGCAGTATTTT. Encoded protein: CASSWGHTDTQYF.